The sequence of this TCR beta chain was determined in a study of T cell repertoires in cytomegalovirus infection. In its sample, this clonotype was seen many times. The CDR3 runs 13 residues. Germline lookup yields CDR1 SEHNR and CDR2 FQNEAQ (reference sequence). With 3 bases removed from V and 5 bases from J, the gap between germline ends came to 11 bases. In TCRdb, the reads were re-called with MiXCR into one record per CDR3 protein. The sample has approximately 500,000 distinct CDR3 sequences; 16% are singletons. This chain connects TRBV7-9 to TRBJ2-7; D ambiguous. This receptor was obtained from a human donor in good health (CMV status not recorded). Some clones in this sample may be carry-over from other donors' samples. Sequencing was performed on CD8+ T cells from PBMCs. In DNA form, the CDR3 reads TGTGCCAGCAGCTTGTGGTCCGCCAACGAGCAGTACTTC. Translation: CASSLWSANEQYF.